A single sample is the source of the 18 T cell receptor beta chains below, sequenced in a study of metastatic and nonmetastatic thyroid tumors. TCRdb re-called clones via MiXCR from the PCR reads. Among about 25,000 clones listed, roughly 20% were seen once. Treatment of any kind had been given to no patient before thyroid surgery. Sequencing was carried out using blood. The receptors come from a male donor with papillary thyroid cancer or a benign thyroid nodule (not recorded which). Some clones in this sample may be carry-over from other donors' samples.

The rearrangement uses TRBV7-9 and TRBJ2-7; D may correspond to TRBD1 or TRBD2 (5 bases each). In germline, CDR1 is SEHNR, CDR2 FQNEAQ (reference sequence). The germline V and J ends were trimmed by 5 bases and 6 bases, with 20 bases remaining between them. This CDR3 spans 15 amino acids. The CDR3 DNA reads TGTGCCAGCAGCAGCGGTACAGGATCTTTAGTCGAGCAGTACTTC. It specifies CASSSGTGSLVEQYF.

This clone was seen ten or more times. The V and J genes are TRBV19 and TRBJ1-1; weak D call: TRBD1 (6 bases). This CDR3 spans 15 amino acids. Deletions cut 3 bases from V and 1 base from J, with 12 bases between. The germline V gene encodes CDR1 LNHDA and CDR2 SQIVND (reference sequence). CDR3 nucleotides: TGTGCCAGTAGTATGGGGGACAAGGGGAACACTGAAGCTTTCTTT. Protein product: CASSMGDKGNTEAFF. The variable domain in full, completed from reference TRBV19 and TRBJ1-1, reads DGGITQSPKYLFRKEGQNVTLSCEQNLNHDAMYWYRQDPGQGLRLIYYSQIVNDFQKGDIAEGYSVSREKKESFPLTVTSAQKNPTAFYLCASSMGDKGNTEAFFGQGTRLTVV.

This clone was counted many times. This chain joins TRBV7-9 and TRBJ2-5; TRBD1 aligns across 9 bases. The CDR3 runs to 16 residues. The V gene's germline CDR1 is SEHNR and CDR2 FQNEAQ (reference sequence). V shed 1 base and J 0 bases; nucleotides not matched to a gene: 3. Here the CDR3 reads CASSLVGTGHQETQYF. In nucleotides, the CDR3 is TGTGCCAGCAGCTTAGTAGGGACAGGGCACCAAGAGACCCAGTACTTC.

The chain joins TRBV7-2 to TRBJ1-2; 8 bases match TRBD1. The J segment lost 8 bases and the V segment lost 4 bases, leaving 12 bases of the junction unmatched. Per the germline V gene, CDR1 is SGHTA and CDR2 is FQGNSA. The CDR3 is 15 amino acids. Here the CDR3 reads CASSSRGDRGGGYTF. In DNA, the CDR3 is TGTGCCAGCAGCTCCCGCGGAGACAGGGGTGGAGGCTACACCTTC.

In this sample, this clone turned up a few times. The chain is built from TRBV5-1 and TRBJ2-3, with 7 bases fitting TRBD1. Trimming cost V 6 bases and J 1 base; bases outside gene matches: 5. The CDR3 loop spans 14 amino acids. Looked up from germline, CDR1 is SGHRS and CDR2 is YFSETQ. The CDR3 region is CASTRGQGTDTQYF. The CDR3 DNA reads TGCGCCAGCACTCGCGGACAGGGCACAGATACGCAGTATTTT.

This clone was observed at least ten times. V and J are TRBV11-2 and TRBJ1-1; maybe TRBD1 (6 bases). CDR3 length equals 16 residues. Germline CDR1 is SGHAT and CDR2 is FQNNGV. Trimming removed 5 bases from V and 4 bases from J, with 20 bases in between. The CDR3 region is CASSRGVAGGVTEAFF. As DNA, the CDR3 is TGTGCCAGCAGCCGCGGGGTAGCTGGGGGCGTCACTGAAGCTTTCTTT.

This chain joins TRBV5-4 and TRBJ2-1; 7 positions match TRBD1. The V gene's germline CDR1 is SGHNT and CDR2 YYREEE (reference sequence). The V segment lost 3 bases and the J segment 0 bases; nucleotides outside the gene matches: 6. CDR3 length equals 16 residues. CDR3 protein: CASSSRQGNSYNEQFF. The CDR3 coding sequence is TGTGCCAGCAGCTCCCGACAGGGCAACTCCTACAATGAGCAGTTCTTC.

This clone showed up many times. The junction departs from germline at one end; a sequencing error may be responsible. Other DNA sequences in the same sample also yield this CDR3. J is TRBJ2-3 and V is TRBV3-1, with 9 nucleotides matching TRBD2. Germline V gene data show CDR1 as LGHDT and CDR2 as YNNKEL (reference sequence). This CDR3 region has 14 residues. CDR3 protein: CASSHGTSKDTQYF. CDR3 DNA: TGCGCCAGCAGCCATGGGACTAGCAAAGATACGCAGTATTTT.

This clone was seen repeatedly, ten times or more. CDR3 protein: CASSYSWDSDTQYF. CDR3 sequence (DNA): TGTGCCAGCAGTTACTCATGGGATTCAGATACGCAGTATTTT. This chain connects TRBV6-6 to TRBJ2-3, with no clear D. CDR1 is MNHNY, CDR2 SVGAGI, per germline (reference sequence). V dropped 0 bases and J dropped 4 bases, with 8 bases sitting between them. This CDR3 has 14 amino acids.

This clone has a handful of counts. The chain uses TRBV12-3 or TRBV12-4 and TRBJ1-1; D remains ambiguous. This CDR3 has 14 residues. The V and J ends lost 5 bases and 4 bases respectively, with 14 bases between them. CDR3 sequence reads: CASSALSTLTEAFF. CDR3 DNA sequence: TGTGCCAGCAGTGCCCTTTCTACGCTCACTGAAGCTTTCTTT.

This clone has at least ten counts. The J gene is TRBJ1-1, the V gene TRBV20-1; 7 positions agree with TRBD1. With 1 base clipped from V and 4 bases from J, the junction kept 9 bases outside the gene matches. This CDR3 is 15 amino acids long. Germline V lookup: CDR1 DFQATT, CDR2 SNEGSKA (reference sequence). The CDR3: CSARGDRDAGTEAFF. CDR3 DNA: TGCAGTGCTAGAGGAGACAGGGATGCGGGCACTGAAGCTTTCTTT.

This chain connects TRBV6-1 to TRBJ1-1; possible D gene TRBD1, 5 bases. CDR3 length: 13 amino acids. Germline-derived CDR1 and CDR2 are MNHNS and SASEGT. Trimming took 2 bases from V and 4 from J, leaving 8 bases between them. This CDR3 is CASSERQGTEAFF. The DNA of the CDR3 is TGTGCCAGCAGTGAACGGCAGGGCACTGAAGCTTTCTTT.

By proportion, this clone is medium-sized. The gene calls are TRBV20-1 and TRBJ2-7, with D perhaps assigned TRBD1 or TRBD2 (6 bases each). From germline, CDR1 is DFQATT and CDR2 SNEGSKA (reference sequence). This CDR3 contains 14 residues. With 3 bases removed from V and 3 bases from J, the gap between germline ends came to 15 bases. The CDR3 region has the DNA TGCAGTGCTAGCTCAGGGGAGGAACGCTACGAGCAGTACTTC. Its protein is CSASSGEERYEQYF.

This clone was counted a single time. The V and J genes are TRBV7-2 and TRBJ2-7; 8 positions match TRBD1. With V trimmed by 3 bases and J by 7 bases, 5 bases remained unmatched. There are 13 residues in the CDR3. Germline V lookup: CDR1 SGHTA, CDR2 FQGNSA. CDR3 sequence reads: CASSFGQGGEQYF. CDR3 DNA: TGTGCCAGCAGCTTTGGACAGGGCGGAGAGCAGTACTTC.

This clone has ten or more counts. The V and J genes are TRBV7-9 and TRBJ2-3; D ambiguous. The CDR3 runs 16 residues. Trimming shortened V by 2 bases and J by 0 bases, and 12 bases separated the two germline ends. Germline V lookup: CDR1 SEHNR, CDR2 FQNEAQ (reference sequence). CDR3 sequence (DNA): TGTGCCAGCAGCTTAAGTTGGGGATTCAGCACAGATACGCAGTATTTT. It is translated as CASSLSWGFSTDTQYF.

This clone occurred many times. The chain recombines TRBV6-1 with TRBJ2-2; 11 bases map to TRBD2. V lost 5 bases and J lost 6; bases outside the gene matches: 5. This CDR3 spans 15 amino acids. CDR1 MNHNS and CDR2 SASEGT come from the germline V gene. In DNA form, the CDR3 reads TGTGCCAGCAGTTATTTAGCGGGAGGGGCCGGGGAGCTGTTTTTT. Translating gives CASSYLAGGAGELFF.

This clone was observed at least ten times. The chain is built from TRBV11-2 and TRBJ2-4; D unresolved. The CDR3 spans 12 residues. Trimming cost V 0 bases and J 6 bases, with 3 bases left between them. CDR1 SGHAT and CDR2 FQNNGV come from the germline V gene. The CDR3 region is CASSLDLNIQYF. CDR3 sequence (DNA): TGTGCCAGCAGCTTAGATTTAAACATTCAGTACTTC.

This clone was recorded at least ten times. This chain links TRBV7-6 with TRBJ1-2; a possible D gene is TRBD1 (5 bases). CDR3 length equals 16 residues. The ends were cut back, 1 base at V and 4 bases at J, with 16 bases in the middle. Per germline, CDR1 SGHVS and CDR2 FNYEAQ. CDR3 loop: CASSLEVLGRPYGYTF. CDR3 in DNA: TGTGCCAGCAGCTTAGAAGTCCTGGGACGGCCCTATGGCTACACCTTC.